This T cell receptor beta chain was observed in a study of T cell changes during pregnancy in multiple sclerosis. The table came from immunoSEQ multiplex PCR; TCRdb's copy has only in-frame clones and leaves some out. The table includes 64,000 or so clones, 96% detected once. Germline loops: CDR1 MNHEY, CDR2 SMNVEV (reference sequence). Deletions cut 2 bases from V and 4 bases from J, with 6 bases between. The CDR3 runs to 13 residues. The clonotype comes from a female donor with multiple sclerosis, enrolled in a pregnancy study. This chain uses TRBV27 with TRBJ2-1, with D possibly matching TRBD1 (5 bases). The source material was CD8+ T cells from peripheral blood mononuclear cells, sampled after pregnancy. The CDR3 DNA sequence: TGTGCCAGCAGTTTAAGGGGATACAATGAGCAGTTCTTC. Its translation is CASSLRGYNEQFF.